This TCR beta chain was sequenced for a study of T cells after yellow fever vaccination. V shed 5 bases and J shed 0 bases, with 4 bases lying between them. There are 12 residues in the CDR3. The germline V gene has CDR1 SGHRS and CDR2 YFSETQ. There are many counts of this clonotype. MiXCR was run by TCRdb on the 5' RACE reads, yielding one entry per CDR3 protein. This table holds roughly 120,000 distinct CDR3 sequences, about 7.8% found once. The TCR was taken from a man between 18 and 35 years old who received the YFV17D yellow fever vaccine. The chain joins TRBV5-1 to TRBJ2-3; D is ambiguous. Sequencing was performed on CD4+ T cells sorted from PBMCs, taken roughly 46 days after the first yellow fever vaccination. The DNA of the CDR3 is TGCGCCAGCAGGGACAGCACAGATACGCAGTATTTT. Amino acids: CASRDSTDTQYF.